This T cell receptor (beta chain) was observed in a study of metastatic and nonmetastatic thyroid tumors. The CDR3 is made up of 14 amino acids. With V trimmed by 4 bases and J by 7 bases, 7 bases remained unmatched. The germline gives CDR1 SGHRS, CDR2 YFSETQ. Original handling: To classify distant metastasis in papillary thyroid cancer, a model was built from CDR3 differences across clinicopathological groups. MiXCR re-clonotyped the PCR reads for TCRdb. The V and J calls come from TCRdb's annotation, not from the publication. Of about 85,000 clones in the sample, roughly 8.6% were seen once. For this clone: A much larger clone lies one base from this, so it may be a read error.

All patients reached thyroid surgery having received no treatment beforehand. Sequenced material: blood. This clonotype originated in a female donor with papillary thyroid cancer or a benign thyroid nodule (not recorded which). Some clones in this sample may be carry-over from other donors' samples. The gene calls are TRBV5-1 and TRBJ2-5; 10 nucleotides agree with TRBD1. CDR3: CASSTGQGRGTQYF. The CDR3 bases are TGCGCCAGCAGCACGGGACAGGGGAGAGGGACCCAGTACTTC.